What follows is one T cell receptor (beta chain) and its context. This sample was included in a study of preoperative IRX-2 immunotherapy in early breast cancer. Treatment given: preoperative locoregional IRX-2 cytokine immunotherapy. Preoperative locoregional IRX-2 cytokine immunotherapy was tested in the phase Ib source study. V lost 0 bases and J lost 0, with 9 bases in between. The germline V gene encodes CDR1 MNHGY and CDR2 SAAAGT. The CDR3 is 16 residues long. Generated by immunoSEQ multiplex PCR, the TCRdb table keeps only in-frame clones and is missing some. The sample consists of about 37,000 clones, roughly four fifths of them appearing once.

This TCR was sampled from a human donor with breast cancer. Sequencing was performed on lymph node tissue, taken after IRX-2 immunotherapy. The J gene is TRBJ1-3, the V gene TRBV6-8; D is undetermined. CDR3 sequence: CASSYSGLFSGNTIYF. CDR3 bases: TGTGCCAGCAGTTACTCAGGCCTATTCTCTGGAAACACCATATATTTT.